This TCR beta chain was sequenced in a study of low-dose radiotherapy and immunotherapy resistance in tumors. Study as a whole: With fractions of 0.5 Gy given every 2 weeks, Cohort 1 accumulated a total of 6.5 Gy. Nivolumab was given to patients as a 240 mg flat dose every two weeks, and ipilimumab at 1 mg/kg every six weeks. Both were delivered intravenously.

The time point here: before trial treatment. Both TCRalpha and TCRbeta chains were reverse transcribed with V-gene-specific primers. With a constant-region primer and a V-primer adapter, TCRs were subjected to approximately 21 PCR cycles of amplification. MiXCR, applied by TCRdb to the reads, yields one record per CDR3 protein. The data show approximately 90,000 distinct CDR3 sequences, 9.4% seen once. Sequencing was performed on PBMCs, taken before treatment. This sequence originates from a male donor with prostate cancer.

In DNA, the CDR3 is TGCGCCAGCAGCTTGGCCCGGGGTCCCTACGAGCAGTACTTC. It specifies CASSLARGPYEQYF. The rearrangement joins TRBV5-1 to TRBJ2-7; tentatively, D is TRBD2 (5 bases). Germline-derived CDR1 and CDR2 are SGHRS and YFSETQ. V was trimmed by 0 bases and J by 2 bases, leaving 9 bases between them. The CDR3 consists of 14 residues.